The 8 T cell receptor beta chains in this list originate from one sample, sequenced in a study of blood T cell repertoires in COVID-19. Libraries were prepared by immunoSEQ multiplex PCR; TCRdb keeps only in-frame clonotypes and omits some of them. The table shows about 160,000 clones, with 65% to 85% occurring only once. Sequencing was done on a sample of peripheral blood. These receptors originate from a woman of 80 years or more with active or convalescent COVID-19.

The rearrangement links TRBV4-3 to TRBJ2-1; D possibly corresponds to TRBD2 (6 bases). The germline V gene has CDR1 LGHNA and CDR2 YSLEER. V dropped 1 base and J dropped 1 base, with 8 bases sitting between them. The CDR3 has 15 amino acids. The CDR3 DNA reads TGCGCCAGCAGCCAAGTCGGGGGATCCTACAATGAGCAGTTCTTC. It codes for CASSQVGGSYNEQFF.

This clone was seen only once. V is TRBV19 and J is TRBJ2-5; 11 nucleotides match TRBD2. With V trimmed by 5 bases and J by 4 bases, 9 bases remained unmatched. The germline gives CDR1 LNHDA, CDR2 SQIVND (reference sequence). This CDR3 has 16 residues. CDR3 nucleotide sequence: TGTGCCAGTAGTGGGCTTGGACTAGCGGGTGGAGAGACCCAGTACTTC. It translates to CASSGLGLAGGETQYF.

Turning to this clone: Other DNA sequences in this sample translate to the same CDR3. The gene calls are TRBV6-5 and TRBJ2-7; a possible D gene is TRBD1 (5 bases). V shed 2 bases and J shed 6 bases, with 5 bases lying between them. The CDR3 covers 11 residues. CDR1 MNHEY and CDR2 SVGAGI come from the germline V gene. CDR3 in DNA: TGTGCCAGCAGTTACAGGGGCGAGCAGTACTTC. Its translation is CASSYRGEQYF.

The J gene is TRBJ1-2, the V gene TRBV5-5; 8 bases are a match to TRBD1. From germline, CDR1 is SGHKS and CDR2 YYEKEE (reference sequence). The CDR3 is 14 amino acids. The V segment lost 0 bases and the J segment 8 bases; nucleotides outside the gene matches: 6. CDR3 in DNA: TGTGCCAGCAGCTTGGGACAGGGGAGGGACGGCTACACCTTC. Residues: CASSLGQGRDGYTF.

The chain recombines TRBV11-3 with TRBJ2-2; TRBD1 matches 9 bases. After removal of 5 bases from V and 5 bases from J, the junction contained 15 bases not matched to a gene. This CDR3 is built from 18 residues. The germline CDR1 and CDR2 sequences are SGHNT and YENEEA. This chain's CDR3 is CASSPPAGGQGYTGELFF. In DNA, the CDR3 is TGTGCCAGCAGCCCCCCGGCTGGGGGACAGGGATATACCGGGGAGCTGTTTTTT. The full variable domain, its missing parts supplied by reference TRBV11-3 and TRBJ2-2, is EAGVVQSPRYKIIEKKQPVAFWCNPISGHNTLYWYLQNLGQGPELLIRYENEEAVDDSQLPKDRFSAERLKGVDSTLKIQPAELGDSAVYLCASSPPAGGQGYTGELFFGEGSRLTVL.

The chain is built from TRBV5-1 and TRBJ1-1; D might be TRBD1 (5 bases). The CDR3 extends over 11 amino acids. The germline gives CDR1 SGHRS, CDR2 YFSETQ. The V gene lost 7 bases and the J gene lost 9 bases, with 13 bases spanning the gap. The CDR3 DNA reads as TGCGCCAGCGAGAAGCAGGGAAAAGCTTTCTTT. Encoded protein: CASEKQGKAFF.

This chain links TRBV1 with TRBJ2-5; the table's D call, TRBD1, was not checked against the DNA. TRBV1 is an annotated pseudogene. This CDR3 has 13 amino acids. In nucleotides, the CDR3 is TGCACCAGCAGCCAAGGACAGCAAGAGACCCAGTACTTC. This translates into CTSSQGQQETQYF.

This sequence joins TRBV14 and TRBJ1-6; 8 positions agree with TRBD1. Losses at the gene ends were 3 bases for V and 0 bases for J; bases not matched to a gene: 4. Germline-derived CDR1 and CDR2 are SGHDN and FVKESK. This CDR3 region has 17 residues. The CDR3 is CASSQGTGSSYNSPLHF. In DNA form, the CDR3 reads TGTGCCAGCAGCCAGGGGACAGGAAGCTCCTATAATTCACCCCTCCACTTT. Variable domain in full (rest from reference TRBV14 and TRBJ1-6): EAGVTQFPSHSVIEKGQTVTLRCDPISGHDNLYWYRRVMGKEIKFLLHFVKESKQDESGMPNNRFLAERTGGTYSTLKVQPAELEDSGVYFCASSQGTGSSYNSPLHFGNGTRLTVT.